This TCR beta chain was observed in a study of metastatic and nonmetastatic thyroid tumors. As to this clone: Its specificity is not known. A much larger clone sits a single nucleotide away, making a read error possible.

Study-level findings and limits: Benign nodules reportedly had significantly lower TCR beta diversity than malignant thyroid tumors in blood and tumor.

TCRdb re-called the PCR reads via MiXCR. This table has some 25,000 clones, around 20% appearing once. Thyroid surgery was preceded by no treatment in any patient. J gave up 6 bases and V 0 bases, and 11 bases lay outside the gene matches. Germline V CDR1 and CDR2: SGHAT, FQDESV (reference sequence). The length of the CDR3 is 18 residues. The chain has TRBV11-1 and TRBJ2-2, with 9 bases fitting TRBD1. The sample comprised blood. The receptor was derived from a male donor with papillary thyroid cancer or a benign thyroid nodule (not recorded which). Some clones in this sample may be carry-over from other donors' samples. For the CDR3, the DNA is TGTGCCAGCAGCTTAGCATCCCTCGGACAGGGGATGTCCGGGGAGCTGTTTTTT. This translates into CASSLASLGQGMSGELFF.